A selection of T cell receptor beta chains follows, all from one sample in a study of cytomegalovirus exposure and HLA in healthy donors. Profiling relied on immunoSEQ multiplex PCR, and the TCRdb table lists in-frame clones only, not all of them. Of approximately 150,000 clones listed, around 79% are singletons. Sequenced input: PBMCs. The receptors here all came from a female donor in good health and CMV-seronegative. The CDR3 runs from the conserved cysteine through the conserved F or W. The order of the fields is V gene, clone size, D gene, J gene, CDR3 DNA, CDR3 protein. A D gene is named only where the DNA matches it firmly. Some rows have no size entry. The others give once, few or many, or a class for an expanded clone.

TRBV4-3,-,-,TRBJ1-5,TGCGCCAGCAGCCAAGAACAGGGTCCCTATCAGCCCCAGCATTTT,CASSQEQGPYQPQHF
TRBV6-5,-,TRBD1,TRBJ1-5,TGTGCCAGCAGTCTCTACCGGGACAGTAATCAGCCCCAGCATTTT,CASSLYRDSNQPQHF
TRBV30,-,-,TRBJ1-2,TGTGCCTGGAGTTCCGACCCCGCAGGGTACTATGGCTACACCTTC,CAWSSDPAGYYGYTF
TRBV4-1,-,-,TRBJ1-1,TGCGCCAGCAGCCAAGTTCGGCCGGGGTACACTGAAGCTTTCTTT,CASSQVRPGYTEAFF
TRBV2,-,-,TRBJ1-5,TGTGCCAGCAGGGAACAGGGTGGCAATCAGCCCCAGCATTTT,CASREQGGNQPQHF
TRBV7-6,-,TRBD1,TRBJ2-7,TGTGCCAGCAGCATTGACAGGGGCCCCTACGAGCAGTACTTC,CASSIDRGPYEQYF
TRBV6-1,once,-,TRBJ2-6,TGTGCCAGCAGTGGCCCGGGACACCACTCTGGGGCCAACGTCCTGACTTTC,CASSGPGHHSGANVLTF
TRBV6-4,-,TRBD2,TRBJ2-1,TGTGCCAGCAGTGCTACCGGGACTAGCGTCAATGAGCAGTTCTTC,CASSATGTSVNEQFF
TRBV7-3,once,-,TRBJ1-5,TGTGCCAGCAGCTTAGCCACAATCCAGCCCCAGCATTTT,CASSLATIQPQHF
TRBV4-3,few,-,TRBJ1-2,TGCGCCAGCAGCCAAGAACAGAGCTATGGCTACACCTTC,CASSQEQSYGYTF
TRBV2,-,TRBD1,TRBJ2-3,TGTGCCAGCAGTGAAGGGGGACAGACAGATACGCAGTATTTT,CASSEGGQTDTQYF
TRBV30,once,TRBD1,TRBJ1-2,TGTGCCTGGAGCGGGGTCGACAGGGGGCGTTATGGCTACACCTTC,CAWSGVDRGRYGYTF
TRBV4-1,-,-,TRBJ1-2,TGTGCCAGCAGCCAGCGGACAGCTAACTATGGCTACACCTTC,CASSQRTANYGYTF
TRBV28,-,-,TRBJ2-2,TGTGCCAGCAGTTTATTTCCCCTCACCGGGGAGCTGTTTTTT,CASSLFPLTGELFF
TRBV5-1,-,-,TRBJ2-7,TGCGCCAGCAGCCCAGGGGACGTATACGAGCAGTACTTC,CASSPGDVYEQYF
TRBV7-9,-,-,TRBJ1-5,TGTGCCAGCAGCTTAAAGGACACCTGGCCCCAGCATTTT,CASSLKDTWPQHF
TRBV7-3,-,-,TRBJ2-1,TGTGCCAGCAGCAGCTTAGGTTTAGGGCAGGGGCAGGTCGGTGAGCAGTTCTTC,CASSSLGLGQGQVGEQFF
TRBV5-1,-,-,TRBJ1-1,TGCGCCAGCAAGCGGTCAGGCGGCACTGAAGCTTTCTTT,CASKRSGGTEAFF
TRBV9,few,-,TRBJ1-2,TGTGCCAGCACACAGGAGGGTCCCTATGGCTACACCTTC,CASTQEGPYGYTF
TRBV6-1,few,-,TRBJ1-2,TGTGCCAGCAGTGCGGGGACTTACGTTAACTATGGCTACACCTTC,CASSAGTYVNYGYTF
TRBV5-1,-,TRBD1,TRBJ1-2,TGCGCCAGCAGCTCGGACAGGGGATATGGCTACACCTTC,CASSSDRGYGYTF
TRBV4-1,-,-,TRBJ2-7,TGCGCCAGCAGCCCTATGGGGCAGCGCTATCATTACGAGCAGTACTTC,CASSPMGQRYHYEQYF
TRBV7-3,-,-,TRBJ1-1,TGTGCCAGCAGCTTGGGGTCGTCGGGGACTGAAGCTTTCTTT,CASSLGSSGTEAFF
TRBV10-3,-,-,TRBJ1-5,TGTGCCATCAGTGAGCAACCAGGTTATAGCAATCAGCCCCAGCATTTT,CAISEQPGYSNQPQHF
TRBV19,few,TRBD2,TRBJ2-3,TGTGCCACTCGCGCGGGCTCGGGGGGAGATACGCAGTATTTT,CATRAGSGGDTQYF
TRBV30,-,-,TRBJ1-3,TGTGCCTGGAGGGCCCGCGGGGTAAGAGGAAACACCATATATTTT,CAWRARGVRGNTIYF
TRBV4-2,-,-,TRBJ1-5,TGTGCCAGCAGCCAAGATAGCGGCAATCAGCCCCAGCATTTT,CASSQDSGNQPQHF